This is a list of T cell receptor beta chains from one sample in a study of shared T cell receptors in the human thymus. Profiling relied on immunoSEQ multiplex PCR, and the TCRdb table lists in-frame clones only, not all of them. The sample carries 630,000 or so clones, approximately 87% recorded once. This sample was shared with a second study, whose subject was human thymus T cells.

Material: thymocytes. The origin of the receptors is a boy under three years old with a congenital heart defect. The conserved cysteine and the conserved F or W are not part of the CDR3 here. A row's size may be missing; if present it is once, few, many or a size class.

clone size	V gene	J gene	CDR3 protein
-	TRBV2	TRBJ1-3	ASRGGEYGNTIY
-	TRBV7-8	TRBJ1-3	ASSSRGRGGNTIY
-	TRBV6-5	TRBJ2-7	ASSGTSSYEQY
-	TRBV9	TRBJ2-2	ASSVGRLAGGPKNTGELF
-	TRBV5-1	TRBJ1-5	ASSLTGQDMGNQPQH
-	TRBV30	TRBJ2-5	AWSVTSGYQETQY
-	TRBV28	TRBJ2-2	ASSFWTGDTGELF
-	TRBV28	TRBJ1-5	ASTCKVGTAATNYSNQPQH
-	TRBV11-2	TRBJ1-2	ASSLIMDRVGGYT
-	TRBV28	TRBJ2-3	ASSPDRRTDTQY
-	TRBV2	TRBJ1-1	ASSEYGQANTEAF
-	TRBV6-5	TRBJ2-5	ASSPEAWETQY
-	TRBV6-1	TRBJ1-5	ASSGRQGINGQPQH
-	TRBV6-5	TRBJ1-2	ASSLVSRGRGYT
-	TRBV18	TRBJ2-1	ASSSAGTGGRANLFSYNEQF
-	TRBV13	TRBJ2-7	ASSPNGGNEQY
-	TRBV2	TRBJ1-5	ASSESARRGQPQH
-	TRBV2	TRBJ1-4	ASRGTGEKLF
-	TRBV6-6	TRBJ1-5	ASSSNQPQH
-	TRBV7-2	TRBJ1-1	ASIATGMNTEAF
-	TRBV7-6	TRBJ2-5	ASSLAWAEETQY
-	TRBV6-5	TRBJ2-1	ASSSDRGTYNEQF
-	TRBV7-9	TRBJ2-7	ASSLGLAGNHEQY
once	TRBV5-1	TRBJ2-6	ASSLEGANVLT
-	TRBV7-8	TRBJ2-5	ASSLGSGPGETQY
-	TRBV27	TRBJ2-1	ASSNGGGGPSSYNEQF
-	TRBV5-8	TRBJ1-6	ASRGLGSSPLH
-	TRBV28	TRBJ1-5	ASSCGTGTNQPQH
once	TRBV27	TRBJ1-5	ASSVTRDNNSNQPQH
few	TRBV10-2	TRBJ2-2	ASRERGSARTGELF
-	TRBV7-2	TRBJ2-3	ASSPQAGGTDTQY
-	TRBV30	TRBJ2-7	AWSGPTSGRPYEQY
-	TRBV19	TRBJ2-7	ASSDRGDHEQY
-	TRBV28	TRBJ2-7	ASSLMGQSNSYEQY
-	TRBV7-2	TRBJ2-7	ASSFRAGGAYEQY
-	TRBV5-6	TRBJ2-6	AGSARTGGSSGANVLT
-	TRBV28	TRBJ1-3	ASSFFVGGVRSGNTIY
-	TRBV4-3	TRBJ2-5	ASSETSGAGETQY
-	TRBV27	TRBJ2-2	ASSLDRSNTGELF
-	TRBV7-6	TRBJ2-7	ASSSGTSGSRSYEQY
-	TRBV4-1	TRBJ2-7	ASSQGFTGVRDEQY
-	TRBV6-5	TRBJ2-1	ASTPTGSLDEQF
once	TRBV5-4	TRBJ2-7	ASSTQGKSYEQY
-	TRBV29-1	TRBJ2-1	SVEPGERGAPMNEQF
-	TRBV13	TRBJ2-3	ASSLGQGKDTQY
-	TRBV13	TRBJ1-2	ASSGLQGLGYT
-	TRBV9	TRBJ2-1	ASSEGTGTSFYNEQF
-	TRBV6-5	TRBJ1-6	ASSYRGTPNSPLH
-	TRBV18	TRBJ2-1	ASSPGTRYNEQF
-	TRBV2	TRBJ2-3	ASSGGGTDTQY